This is a list of T cell receptor beta chains from one sample in a study of cytomegalovirus exposure and HLA in healthy donors. Produced via immunoSEQ multiplex PCR; TCRdb's table is partial and in-frame only. The sample has about 190,000 clones, 78% seen once. Sequenced sample: PBMCs. The source of these receptors is a woman in her 30s in good health and CMV-seropositive. The CDR3 runs from the conserved cysteine through the conserved F or W. The order of the fields is CDR3 DNA, CDR3 protein, V gene, D gene, clone size, J gene. D genes are given only for firm matches. A clone size is listed for some rows: how often the clone was seen (once, few, many), or a class if it is expanded.

CDR3nt: TGTGCCAGCAGTCTGCTAGCGGGAGGGCCAGATACGCAGTATTTT; CDR3aa: CASSLLAGGPDTQYF; v_gene: TRBV6-5; d_gene: TRBD2; abundance: NA; j_gene: TRBJ2-3
CDR3nt: TGCAGCCATGAGGGGCCAGGCAGGGGGCAGGAGACCCAGTACTTC; CDR3aa: CSHEGPGRGQETQYF; v_gene: TRBV29-1; d_gene: TRBD1; abundance: NA; j_gene: TRBJ2-5
CDR3nt: TGTGCCAGCAGTAGACTGTACACCGGGGAGCTGTTTTTT; CDR3aa: CASSRLYTGELFF; v_gene: TRBV2; d_gene: NA; abundance: NA; j_gene: TRBJ2-2
CDR3nt: TGTGCCAGCAGCGCCAGGGACAGCTCCTACGAGCAGTACTTC; CDR3aa: CASSARDSSYEQYF; v_gene: TRBV9; d_gene: TRBD1; abundance: NA; j_gene: TRBJ2-7
CDR3nt: TGTGCCAGCAGCATACCGGGACAATACACTGAAGCTTTCTTT; CDR3aa: CASSIPGQYTEAFF; v_gene: TRBV7-9; d_gene: NA; abundance: NA; j_gene: TRBJ1-1
CDR3nt: TGTGCCAGTAGTACTGACAGGAGCTCCTACGAGCAGTACTTC; CDR3aa: CASSTDRSSYEQYF; v_gene: TRBV19; d_gene: NA; abundance: NA; j_gene: TRBJ2-7
CDR3nt: TGTGCCAGCAGCGGGAGCGTCTCCTACAATGAGCAGTTCTTC; CDR3aa: CASSGSVSYNEQFF; v_gene: TRBV2; d_gene: NA; abundance: NA; j_gene: TRBJ2-1
CDR3nt: TGTGCCAGCAGCCCGGAGGTCTCTGGAAACACCATATATTTT; CDR3aa: CASSPEVSGNTIYF; v_gene: TRBV5-4; d_gene: NA; abundance: NA; j_gene: TRBJ1-3
CDR3nt: TGTGCCAGCACCCCGACTAGAAGTGAGCGAGGCACCGGGGAGCTGTTTTTT; CDR3aa: CASTPTRSERGTGELFF; v_gene: TRBV7-2; d_gene: NA; abundance: once; j_gene: TRBJ2-2
CDR3nt: TGCAGCGTTGTAGTCCTAGTTGGCACCTACGAGCAGTACTTC; CDR3aa: CSVVVLVGTYEQYF; v_gene: TRBV29-1; d_gene: NA; abundance: NA; j_gene: TRBJ2-7
CDR3nt: TGTGCCAGCAGCTTATGGACAGGGGGAGGGGTCGCTGAAGCTTTCTTT; CDR3aa: CASSLWTGGGVAEAFF; v_gene: TRBV11-1; d_gene: TRBD1; abundance: NA; j_gene: TRBJ1-1
CDR3nt: TGTGCCAGCAGCTCTCTGACAGGGTCCGGGGAGACCCAGTACTTC; CDR3aa: CASSSLTGSGETQYF; v_gene: TRBV7-9; d_gene: TRBD1; abundance: few; j_gene: TRBJ2-5
CDR3nt: TGTGCCAGCAGAAGAATGACAGGGGTGGACACTGAAGCTTTCTTT; CDR3aa: CASRRMTGVDTEAFF; v_gene: TRBV25-1; d_gene: TRBD1; abundance: few; j_gene: TRBJ1-1
CDR3nt: TGTGCCAGCCGAAGGACAGGGCCAAACACTGAAGCTTTCTTT; CDR3aa: CASRRTGPNTEAFF; v_gene: TRBV7-8; d_gene: TRBD1; abundance: NA; j_gene: TRBJ1-1
CDR3nt: TGTGCCAGCCACTTCACGGATCCGGGCTCCTACGAGCAGTACTTC; CDR3aa: CASHFTDPGSYEQYF; v_gene: TRBV5-8; d_gene: NA; abundance: NA; j_gene: TRBJ2-7
CDR3nt: TGCGCCAGCAGCGGAAATCCTAGCGGTACTCGCGCCGGGGAGCTGTTTTTT; CDR3aa: CASSGNPSGTRAGELFF; v_gene: TRBV5-1; d_gene: TRBD2; abundance: NA; j_gene: TRBJ2-2
CDR3nt: TGCGCCAGCAGCTTGGGGTCTAACTACGAGCAGTACTTC; CDR3aa: CASSLGSNYEQYF; v_gene: TRBV5-1; d_gene: NA; abundance: NA; j_gene: TRBJ2-7
CDR3nt: TGCGCCAGCAGCACGGACATGGTGGGGGGAACTGAAGCTTTCTTT; CDR3aa: CASSTDMVGGTEAFF; v_gene: TRBV5-1; d_gene: NA; abundance: NA; j_gene: TRBJ1-1
CDR3nt: TGTGCCAGCAGCTTAGAGACAGGCAACACTGAAGCTTTCTTT; CDR3aa: CASSLETGNTEAFF; v_gene: TRBV7-3; d_gene: NA; abundance: NA; j_gene: TRBJ1-1
CDR3nt: TGTGCCAGCAGCTTAGCTAGCTATCCTTGGGCAGGGTTTGAGAACACTGAAGCTTTCTTT; CDR3aa: CASSLASYPWAGFENTEAFF; v_gene: TRBV7-2; d_gene: NA; abundance: NA; j_gene: TRBJ1-1
CDR3nt: TGTGCCAGCAGCTTACTGGGACAGGATGGCGAAAAACTGTTTTTT; CDR3aa: CASSLLGQDGEKLFF; v_gene: TRBV11-2; d_gene: TRBD1; abundance: NA; j_gene: TRBJ1-4
CDR3nt: TGTGCCAGTAGTATATCCGTGTATGGCTACACCTTC; CDR3aa: CASSISVYGYTF; v_gene: TRBV19; d_gene: NA; abundance: NA; j_gene: TRBJ1-2
CDR3nt: TGTGCCAGCAGGCGACAGGGGGCGAGGCAGCCCCAGCATTTT; CDR3aa: CASRRQGARQPQHF; v_gene: TRBV28; d_gene: TRBD1; abundance: NA; j_gene: TRBJ1-5
CDR3nt: TGTGCCAGCAGCGGGGACAGGGGGCGGTCCGAGCAGTACTTC; CDR3aa: CASSGDRGRSEQYF; v_gene: TRBV6-5; d_gene: TRBD1; abundance: NA; j_gene: TRBJ2-7
CDR3nt: TGTGCCAGCAGTTTTTACAGGGGCGATGAGCAGTTCTTC; CDR3aa: CASSFYRGDEQFF; v_gene: TRBV6-5; d_gene: TRBD1; abundance: few; j_gene: TRBJ2-1
CDR3nt: TGTGCCAGCAGGCACCAGGGGGCTGAAGCTTTCTTT; CDR3aa: CASRHQGAEAFF; v_gene: TRBV6-6; d_gene: TRBD1; abundance: few; j_gene: TRBJ1-1
CDR3nt: TGTGCCAGCAGCCGGGGGACTAGCGGGAACAATGAGCAGTTCTTC; CDR3aa: CASSRGTSGNNEQFF; v_gene: TRBV2; d_gene: TRBD2; abundance: NA; j_gene: TRBJ2-1
CDR3nt: TGCGCCAGCAAAAGCGGCGGGAGCTCCTACAATGAGCAGTTCTTC; CDR3aa: CASKSGGSSYNEQFF; v_gene: TRBV5-1; d_gene: TRBD2; abundance: NA; j_gene: TRBJ2-1
CDR3nt: TGTGCCAGCAGCGTAGAAGGGGATCACGAGCAGTACTTC; CDR3aa: CASSVEGDHEQYF; v_gene: TRBV9; d_gene: NA; abundance: NA; j_gene: TRBJ2-7
CDR3nt: TGTGCCAGCAGTGATTATGGGGTAGGGGATGAGCAGTTCTTC; CDR3aa: CASSDYGVGDEQFF; v_gene: TRBV2; d_gene: NA; abundance: few; j_gene: TRBJ2-1
CDR3nt: TGTGCCAGCAGCCCCGGGACTAGCGGGGTTGAGCAGTTCTTC; CDR3aa: CASSPGTSGVEQFF; v_gene: TRBV9; d_gene: TRBD2; abundance: NA; j_gene: TRBJ2-1
CDR3nt: TGCGCCAGCAGTATTTGGGACAGCCTGAACACTGAAGCTTTCTTT; CDR3aa: CASSIWDSLNTEAFF; v_gene: TRBV10-2; d_gene: TRBD1; abundance: NA; j_gene: TRBJ1-1
CDR3nt: TGCGCCAGCAGCGGGCAGGGGATCTCCTACGAGCAGTACTTC; CDR3aa: CASSGQGISYEQYF; v_gene: TRBV5-1; d_gene: NA; abundance: NA; j_gene: TRBJ2-7
CDR3nt: TGCGCCAGCAGCAGCTTGACTAGCGGGAGGGAACTTCACACAGATACGCAGTATTTT; CDR3aa: CASSSLTSGRELHTDTQYF; v_gene: TRBV5-1; d_gene: TRBD2; abundance: NA; j_gene: TRBJ2-3
CDR3nt: TGTGCCAGCAGCCCGAGGACAGGGCCACCCAATGAGCAGTTCTTC; CDR3aa: CASSPRTGPPNEQFF; v_gene: TRBV7-6; d_gene: TRBD1; abundance: NA; j_gene: TRBJ2-1
CDR3nt: TGTGCCAGTAGTAGAAGGGGCCGGGACGGGCGGGACACAGATACGCAGTATTTT; CDR3aa: CASSRRGRDGRDTDTQYF; v_gene: TRBV19; d_gene: NA; abundance: NA; j_gene: TRBJ2-3
CDR3nt: TGCGCCAGCAGCTTGGATCTAGCGACCTACAATGAGCAGTTCTTC; CDR3aa: CASSLDLATYNEQFF; v_gene: TRBV5-1; d_gene: NA; abundance: NA; j_gene: TRBJ2-1
CDR3nt: TGTGCCAGTAGTACCAACGACAGATTTGAAGCTTTCTTT; CDR3aa: CASSTNDRFEAFF; v_gene: TRBV19; d_gene: NA; abundance: once; j_gene: TRBJ1-1
CDR3nt: TGTGCCAGCAGGCGACAGGGCGCAGGGACTGAAGCTTTCTTT; CDR3aa: CASRRQGAGTEAFF; v_gene: TRBV6-5; d_gene: TRBD1; abundance: NA; j_gene: TRBJ1-1
CDR3nt: TGTGCCAGCCCAAGGACTAGCTTTAATGAGCAGTTCTTC; CDR3aa: CASPRTSFNEQFF; v_gene: TRBV27; d_gene: TRBD2; abundance: NA; j_gene: TRBJ2-1
CDR3nt: TGCGCCAGCAGCCAAGAGTGGAGGAGCTATTCACCCCTCCACTTT; CDR3aa: CASSQEWRSYSPLHF; v_gene: TRBV4-3; d_gene: NA; abundance: few; j_gene: TRBJ1-6